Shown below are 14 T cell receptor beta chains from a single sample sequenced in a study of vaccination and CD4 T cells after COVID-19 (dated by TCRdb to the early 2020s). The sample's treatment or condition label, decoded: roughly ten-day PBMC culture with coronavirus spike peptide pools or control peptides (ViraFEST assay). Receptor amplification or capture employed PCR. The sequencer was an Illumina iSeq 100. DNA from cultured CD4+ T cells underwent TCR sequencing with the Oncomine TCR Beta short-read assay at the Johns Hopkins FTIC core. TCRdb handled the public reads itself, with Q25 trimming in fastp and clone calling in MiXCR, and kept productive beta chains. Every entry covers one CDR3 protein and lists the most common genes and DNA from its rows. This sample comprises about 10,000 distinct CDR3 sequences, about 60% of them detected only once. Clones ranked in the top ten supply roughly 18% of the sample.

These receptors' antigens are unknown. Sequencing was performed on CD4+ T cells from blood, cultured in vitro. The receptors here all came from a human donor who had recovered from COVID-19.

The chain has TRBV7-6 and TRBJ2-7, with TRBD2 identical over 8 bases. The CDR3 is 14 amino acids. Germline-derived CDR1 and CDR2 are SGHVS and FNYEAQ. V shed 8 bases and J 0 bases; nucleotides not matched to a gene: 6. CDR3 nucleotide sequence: TGTGCCAGCGCGGGGGGAACGTTCTCCTACGAGCAGTACTTC. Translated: CASAGGTFSYEQYF.

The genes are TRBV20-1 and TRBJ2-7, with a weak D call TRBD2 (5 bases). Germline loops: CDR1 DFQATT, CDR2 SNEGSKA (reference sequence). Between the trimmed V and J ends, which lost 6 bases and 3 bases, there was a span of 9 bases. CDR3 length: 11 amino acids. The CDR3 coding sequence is TGCAGTGCCCAGAGGGACTACGAGCAGTACTTC. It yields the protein CSAQRDYEQYF.

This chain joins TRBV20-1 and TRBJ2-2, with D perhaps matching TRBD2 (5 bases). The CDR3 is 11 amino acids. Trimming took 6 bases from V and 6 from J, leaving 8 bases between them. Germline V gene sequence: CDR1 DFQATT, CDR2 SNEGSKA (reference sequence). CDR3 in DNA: TGCAGTGCGAGGGCTGCCGGGGAGCTGTTTTTT. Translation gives CSARAAGELFF.

In nucleotides, the CDR3 is TGCGCCAGCAGCCAAAATCCCCGCACAGATACGCAGTATTTT. This translates into CASSQNPRTDTQYF. The chain couples TRBV5-1 to TRBJ2-3; D unclear. CDR1 and CDR2 from the germline V gene are SGHRS and YFSETQ. V dropped 4 bases and J dropped 1 base, with 10 bases sitting between them. CDR3 length: 14 residues.

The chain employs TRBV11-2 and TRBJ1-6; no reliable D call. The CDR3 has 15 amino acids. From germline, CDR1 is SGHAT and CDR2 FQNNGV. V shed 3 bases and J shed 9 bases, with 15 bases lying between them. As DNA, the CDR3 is TGTGCCAGCAGCTTGAGCGGGAGCCCCAGTTCACCCCTCCACTTT. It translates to CASSLSGSPSSPLHF.

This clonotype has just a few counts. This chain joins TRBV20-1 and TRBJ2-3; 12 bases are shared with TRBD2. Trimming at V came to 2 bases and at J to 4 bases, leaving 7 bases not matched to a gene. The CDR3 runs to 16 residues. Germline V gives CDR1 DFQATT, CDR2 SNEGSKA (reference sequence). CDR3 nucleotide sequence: TGCAGTGCTAGACGTAGACTAGCGGGAGCTGCAGATACGCAGTATTTT. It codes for CSARRRLAGAADTQYF.

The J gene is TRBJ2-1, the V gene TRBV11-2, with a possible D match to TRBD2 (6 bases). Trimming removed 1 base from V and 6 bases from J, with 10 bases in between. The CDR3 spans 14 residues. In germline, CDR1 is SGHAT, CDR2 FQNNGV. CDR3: CASSLGFSGNEQFF. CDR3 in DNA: TGTGCCAGCAGCTTAGGGTTTAGCGGCAATGAGCAGTTCTTC.

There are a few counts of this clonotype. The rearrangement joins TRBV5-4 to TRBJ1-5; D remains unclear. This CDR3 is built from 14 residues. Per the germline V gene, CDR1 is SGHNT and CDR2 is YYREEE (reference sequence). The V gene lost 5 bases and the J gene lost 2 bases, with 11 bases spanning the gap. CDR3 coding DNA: TGTGCCAGCAGGTTCCGCAAAGGCAATCAGCCCCAGCATTTT. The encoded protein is CASRFRKGNQPQHF.

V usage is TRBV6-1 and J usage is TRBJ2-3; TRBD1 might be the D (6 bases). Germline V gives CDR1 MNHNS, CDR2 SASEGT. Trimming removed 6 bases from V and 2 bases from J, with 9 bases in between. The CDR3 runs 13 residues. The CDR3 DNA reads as TGTGCCAGCAGGTGGGACAACACAGATACGCAGTATTTT. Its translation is CASRWDNTDTQYF.

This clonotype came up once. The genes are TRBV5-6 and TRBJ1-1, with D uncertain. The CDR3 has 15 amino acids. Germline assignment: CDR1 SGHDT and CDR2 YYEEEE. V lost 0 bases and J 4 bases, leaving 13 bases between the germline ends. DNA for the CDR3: TGTGCCAGCAGCTTGGGCGGACCCGTCATCACTGAAGCTTTCTTT. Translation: CASSLGGPVITEAFF.

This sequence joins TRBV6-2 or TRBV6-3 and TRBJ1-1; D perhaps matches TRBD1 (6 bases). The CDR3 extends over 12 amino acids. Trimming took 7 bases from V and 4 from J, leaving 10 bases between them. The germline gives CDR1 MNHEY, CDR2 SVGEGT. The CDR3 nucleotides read TGTGCCAGCAACAAGGGGGGCACTGAAGCTTTCTTT. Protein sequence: CASNKGGTEAFF.

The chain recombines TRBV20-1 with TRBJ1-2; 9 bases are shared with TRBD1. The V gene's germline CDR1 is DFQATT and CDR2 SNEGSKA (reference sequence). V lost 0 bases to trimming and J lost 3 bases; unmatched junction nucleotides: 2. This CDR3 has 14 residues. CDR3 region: CSARDGQGYYGYTF. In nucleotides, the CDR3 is TGCAGTGCTAGAGACGGACAGGGGTACTATGGCTACACCTTC.

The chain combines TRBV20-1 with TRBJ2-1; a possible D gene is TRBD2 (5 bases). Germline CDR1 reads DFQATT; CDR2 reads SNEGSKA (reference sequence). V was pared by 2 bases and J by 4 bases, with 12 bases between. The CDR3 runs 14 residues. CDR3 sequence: CSARTFGIYNEQFF. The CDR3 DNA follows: TGCAGTGCTAGAACTTTCGGGATTTACAATGAGCAGTTCTTC.

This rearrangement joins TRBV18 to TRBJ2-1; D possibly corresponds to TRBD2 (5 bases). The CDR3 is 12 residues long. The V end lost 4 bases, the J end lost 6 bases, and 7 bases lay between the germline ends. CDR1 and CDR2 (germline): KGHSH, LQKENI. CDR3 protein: CASSQAANEQFF. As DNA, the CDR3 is TGTGCCAGCTCACAAGCGGCCAATGAGCAGTTCTTC. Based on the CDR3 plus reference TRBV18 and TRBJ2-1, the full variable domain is NAGVMQNPRHLVRRRGQEARLRCSPMKGHSHVYWYRQLPEEGLKFMVYLQKENIIDESGMPKERFSAEFPKEGPSILRIQQVVRGDSAAYFCASSQAANEQFFGPGTRLTVL.